The TCR beta chain described here comes from a study of T cells after yellow fever vaccination. Study findings and constraints: Clones that expanded after primary vaccination mostly reappeared after the booster (96% CD4, approximately 87% CD8). The CD4 and CD8 compartments had a small share of their clonotypes in common. The study noted that FACS-sorted repertoires could contain abundant clonotypes contaminating from the bulk population.

Production of TCR cDNA was by 5'RACE template switching, which also added a universal primer site and UMIs. A single record per CDR3 protein comes from TCRdb applying MiXCR to the 5' RACE reads. In the table there are under 300,000 distinct CDR3 sequences, approximately 6.3% of which are singletons. There are many counts of this clonotype. Its cognate antigen is unknown. The CDR3 has 16 amino acids. Germline assignment: CDR1 LGHNA and CDR2 YSLEER. With V trimmed by 3 bases and J by 3 bases, 7 bases remained unmatched. This sample comprised CD4+ T cells sorted from PBMCs, obtained on the day of the yellow fever booster vaccination. The V and J genes are TRBV4-3 and TRBJ2-3, with 9 bases that match TRBD1. This TCR was recovered from a man aged 25 to 40 who received the YFV17D yellow fever vaccine. CDR3 protein: CASSQGTGRGTDTQYF. The DNA of the CDR3 is TGCGCCAGCAGCCAGGGGACAGGGCGAGGGACAGATACGCAGTATTTT.